These T cell receptor beta chains were read from a single sample in a study of blood T cell repertoires in COVID-19. The method was immunoSEQ multiplex PCR; TCRdb's version includes in-frame clones alone and lacks a portion of them. Altogether about 410,000 clones are present, over 75% being singletons, with the ten largest covering roughly 1.4%. Sequenced input: peripheral blood. The receptors here all came from a woman aged 40 to 50 with COVID-19, enrolled during active disease. CDR3s include the opening cysteine and the closing phenylalanine or tryptophan. A D gene is named only where the DNA matches it firmly. Only part of the rows carry a size: once, few, many, or a class if the clone is expanded.

V gene	D gene	J gene	clone size	CDR3 protein	CDR3 DNA
TRBV6-6	.	TRBJ1-2	.	CASSQDSRGYTF	TGTGCCAGCAGCCAAGATAGCCGGGGCTACACCTTC
TRBV7-9	TRBD1	TRBJ2-3	.	CASSEQGAHTDTQYF	TGTGCCAGCAGCGAACAGGGGGCACACACAGATACGCAGTATTTT
TRBV14	TRBD1	TRBJ1-6	.	CASRAGFGTGHSPLHF	TGTGCCAGCAGGGCAGGATTCGGGACAGGCCATTCACCCCTCCACTTT
TRBV10-3	TRBD1	TRBJ1-5	.	CAISESAGTGGRPQHF	TGTGCCATCAGTGAGTCGGCCGGGACAGGGGGACGGCCCCAGCATTTT
TRBV5-5	TRBD1	TRBJ1-2	.	CASSLIAHPDRVGGYTF	TGTGCCAGCAGCTTGATCGCTCACCCCGACAGGGTGGGAGGCTACACCTTC
TRBV7-2	TRBD2	TRBJ2-1	.	CASTLMPSGSSYNEQFF	TGTGCCAGCACCCTGATGCCTAGCGGGAGCTCCTACAATGAGCAGTTCTTC
TRBV7-9	.	TRBJ2-7	.	CASSPDRHGPYEQYF	TGTGCCAGCAGTCCGGACAGACACGGCCCCTACGAGCAGTACTTC
TRBV27	.	TRBJ2-7	.	CASSFYKDLGRTYEQYF	TGTGCCAGCAGTTTTTACAAGGACCTGGGGCGGACCTACGAGCAGTACTTC
TRBV3-1/TRBV3-2	.	TRBJ1-1	.	CASSPRTAMNTEAFF	TGTGCCAGCAGCCCTCGGACAGCTATGAACACTGAAGCTTTCTTT
TRBV24-1	.	TRBJ2-7	.	CATSENRVGEQYF	TGTGCCACCAGTGAAAACAGGGTGGGGGAGCAGTACTTC
TRBV6-2/TRBV6-3	TRBD1	TRBJ1-1	.	CASSLYRGLGTEAFF	TGTGCCAGCAGTTTGTACAGGGGGCTCGGGACTGAAGCTTTCTTT
TRBV3-1/TRBV3-2	.	TRBJ2-3	.	CASRGGSTDTQYF	TGTGCCAGCAGAGGCGGGAGCACAGATACGCAGTATTTT
TRBV9	TRBD1	TRBJ2-3	.	CASSVRGTGADTDTQYF	TGTGCCAGCAGCGTACGAGGGACAGGGGCGGACACAGATACGCAGTATTTT
TRBV18	.	TRBJ1-1	many	CASSPPETPEAEAFF	TGTGCCAGCTCACCACCGGAGACCCCCGAAGCTGAAGCTTTCTTT
TRBV10-3	TRBD1	TRBJ2-2	.	CAISPGGTGGSAGELFF	TGTGCCATCAGTCCCGGGGGGACAGGGGGATCCGCCGGGGAGCTGTTTTTT
TRBV19	TRBD1	TRBJ2-7	.	CASSIYATGGSYEQYF	TGTGCCAGTAGTATTTATGCGACAGGGGGCTCCTACGAGCAGTACTTC
TRBV12-5	.	TRBJ2-7	once	CASGLVGGGEQYF	TGTGCTAGTGGTTTGGTAGGGGGTGGCGAGCAGTACTTC
TRBV28	TRBD2	TRBJ2-7	.	CASSLWGTSGRPYEQYF	TGTGCCAGCAGTTTATGGGGGACTAGCGGGCGGCCCTACGAGCAGTACTTC
TRBV6-1	.	TRBJ2-7	.	CASSDRTSFQRQYF	TGTGCCAGCAGTGACCGAACTTCGTTCCAACGGCAGTACTTC
TRBV5-1	.	TRBJ1-2	.	CASSLTGENYGYTF	TGCGCCAGCAGCTTGACGGGGGAGAACTATGGCTACACCTTC
TRBV19	TRBD2	TRBJ2-7	.	CASSAGVVGAYEQYF	TGTGCCAGCTCCGCGGGAGTAGTGGGGGCCTACGAGCAGTACTTC
TRBV5-6	.	TRBJ1-2	once	CASSWSWTDGRGYTF	TGTGCCAGCAGCTGGAGTTGGACAGATGGACGTGGCTACACCTTC
TRBV3-1/TRBV3-2	TRBD2	TRBJ2-5	.	CASSQSNFGGANVKTQYF	TGTGCCAGCAGCCAGAGCAACTTCGGGGGGGCCAACGTGAAGACCCAGTACTTC
TRBV29-1	.	TRBJ2-5	.	CSVEDPQPGVETQYF	TGCAGCGTTGAAGATCCCCAGCCAGGGGTAGAGACCCAGTACTTC
TRBV20-1	TRBD2	TRBJ2-3	.	CSAGLANTQYF	TGCAGTGCTGGACTAGCGAATACGCAGTATTTT
TRBV15	TRBD2	TRBJ2-5	once	CATSRDLDASGSIGTQYF	TGTGCCACCAGCAGAGATCTTGATGCTAGCGGGAGTATCGGGACCCAGTACTTC
TRBV4-1	TRBD2	TRBJ2-2	.	CASSQDISGRVVAGELFF	TGCGCCAGCAGCCAAGATATTAGCGGGAGGGTTGTGGCCGGGGAGCTGTTTTTT
TRBV2	TRBD2	TRBJ2-1	.	CASRLTSGGRNEQFF	TGTGCCAGCAGGCTGACTAGCGGGGGTCGGAATGAGCAGTTCTTC
TRBV18	TRBD1	TRBJ1-3	.	CASSPGTGSSGNTIYF	TGTGCCAGCTCACCCGGGACAGGGAGCTCTGGAAACACCATATATTTT
TRBV29-1	TRBD2	TRBJ2-3	.	CSVHAPSGGNTQYF	TGCAGCGTTCACGCCCCGAGCGGGGGTAATACGCAGTATTTT
TRBV7-9	.	TRBJ1-4	.	CASSPGRFNEKLFF	TGTGCCAGCAGCCCCGGCAGGTTTAATGAAAAACTGTTTTTT
TRBV6-6	.	TRBJ1-3	.	CASSWTGGNTIYF	TGTGCCAGCAGTTGGACTGGTGGAAACACCATATATTTT
TRBV28	.	TRBJ1-4	.	CASRLTATIEKLFF	TGTGCCAGCCGCCTGACAGCCACCATAGAAAAACTGTTTTTT
TRBV18	.	TRBJ1-5	.	CASSPSQFNQPQHF	TGTGCCAGCTCACCATCGCAGTTCAATCAGCCCCAGCATTTT
TRBV27	.	TRBJ1-5	.	CASSLRGYSNQPQHF	TGTGCCAGCAGTTTAAGGGGCTATAGCAATCAGCCCCAGCATTTT
TRBV4-3	.	TRBJ1-2	.	CASSPGEGGYGYTF	TGCGCCAGCAGCCCAGGAGAGGGAGGCTATGGCTACACCTTC
TRBV5-1	TRBD2	TRBJ2-7	.	CASSLGLAGVTSEQYF	TGCGCCAGCAGCTTGGGACTAGCGGGAGTTACCTCCGAGCAGTACTTC
TRBV5-1	.	TRBJ1-1	.	CASSPWDNANTEAFF	TGCGCCAGCAGCCCCTGGGACAACGCGAACACTGAAGCTTTCTTT
TRBV28	TRBD1	TRBJ1-3	.	CASSGGQGPGNTIYF	TGTGCCAGCAGTGGTGGACAGGGACCTGGAAACACCATATATTTT